One sample yielded the 3 T cell receptor beta chains listed below, sequenced in a study of breast tumors, draining lymph nodes, adjacent tissues. TCRdb independently ran MiXCR on the multiplex PCR reads; one entry per CDR3 protein. Among roughly 80,000 distinct CDR3 sequences listed, about 21% were seen once. The lymph nodes were axillary draining lymph nodes from breast cancer patients. The sequencing input was axillary lymph node tissue. The source of these receptors is a female donor with breast cancer. Some clones in this sample may be carry-over from other donors' samples.

The chain couples TRBV28 to TRBJ1-5; 8 positions agree with TRBD1. The CDR3 is 15 amino acids. The V gene's germline CDR1 is MDHEN and CDR2 SYDVKM. V was clipped by 6 bases and J by 2 bases; unmatched bases: 6. The CDR3 sequence: CASSSRGRGNQPQHF. CDR3 DNA: TGTGCCAGCAGCTCCAGGGGGCGCGGCAATCAGCCCCAGCATTTT.

Turning to this clonotype: A much larger clone lies a single base off, so this may be a read error. CDR3 nucleotides: TGTGCCAGCACCCGGGTGAGCGGGAGCTCCTACAATGAGCAGCTCTTC. Its protein is CASTRVSGSSYNEQLF. The J gene is TRBJ2-1, the V gene TRBV7-2; 8 bases fit TRBD2. The CDR3 contains 16 residues. Germline lookup yields CDR1 SGHTA and CDR2 FQGNSA.

In this sample, this clonotype turned up once. A read error may produce the germline difference seen at one junction end. The rearrangement links TRBV12-3 or TRBV12-4 to TRBJ2-1; either TRBD1 or TRBD2 may fit D (5 bases each). This CDR3 is built from 14 residues. The CDR3 DNA reads as TGTGCCAGCAGCTCAGGGACCACCTACAGTGAGCAGTTCTTC. Protein: CASSSGTTYSEQFF.